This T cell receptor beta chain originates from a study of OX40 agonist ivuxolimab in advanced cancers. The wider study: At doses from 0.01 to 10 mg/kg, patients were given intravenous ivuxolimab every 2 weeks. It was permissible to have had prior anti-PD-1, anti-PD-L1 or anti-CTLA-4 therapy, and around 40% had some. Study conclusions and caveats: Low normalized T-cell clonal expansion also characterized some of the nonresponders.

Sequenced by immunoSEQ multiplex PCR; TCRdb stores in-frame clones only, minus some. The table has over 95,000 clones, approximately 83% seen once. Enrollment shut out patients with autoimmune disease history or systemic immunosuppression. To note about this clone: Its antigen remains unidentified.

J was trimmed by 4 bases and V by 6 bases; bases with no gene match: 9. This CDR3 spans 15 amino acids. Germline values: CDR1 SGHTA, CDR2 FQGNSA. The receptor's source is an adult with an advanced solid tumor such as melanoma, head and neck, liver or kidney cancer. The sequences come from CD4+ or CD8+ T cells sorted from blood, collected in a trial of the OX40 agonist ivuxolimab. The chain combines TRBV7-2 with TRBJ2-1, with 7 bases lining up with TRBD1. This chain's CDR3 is CASRSTGNTYNEQFF. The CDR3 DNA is TGTGCCAGCAGATCGACAGGGAATACGTACAATGAGCAGTTCTTC.